This paragraph covers one TCR beta chain sequence. The target antigen is unknown. Measured with immunoSEQ multiplex PCR; TCRdb has only the in-frame clones, and not every one. The table records more than 15,000 clones, around nine tenths of them present only once. This specimen comes from a study of graft-versus-host responses after intestinal transplantation. On the study more broadly: Transplants given to recipients were multivisceral, liver-intestinal, or isolated intestinal.

Overall study results and limits: GvH clones turned up in recipient marrow; some had shown up first in ileum or blood. Graft-donor T cell macrochimerism in patients accompanied high graft-versus-host to host-versus-graft clonal ratios in allografts.

The CDR3 totals 13 residues. Trimming removed 4 bases from V and 10 bases from J, with 16 bases in between. Germline V gene data show CDR1 as MNHEY and CDR2 as SMNVEV (reference sequence). The sequenced sample was bone marrow, obtained 120 to 130 days after transplant. This TCR was recovered from a human patient who received an intestinal transplant, so some T cells may come from the graft donor. The J gene is TRBJ1-1, the V gene TRBV27, with a tentative D call TRBD1 (5 bases). The CDR3 DNA sequence: TGTGCCAGCAGTTGGGGACCACAGACCCCAGCTTTCTTT. Protein sequence: CASSWGPQTPAFF.